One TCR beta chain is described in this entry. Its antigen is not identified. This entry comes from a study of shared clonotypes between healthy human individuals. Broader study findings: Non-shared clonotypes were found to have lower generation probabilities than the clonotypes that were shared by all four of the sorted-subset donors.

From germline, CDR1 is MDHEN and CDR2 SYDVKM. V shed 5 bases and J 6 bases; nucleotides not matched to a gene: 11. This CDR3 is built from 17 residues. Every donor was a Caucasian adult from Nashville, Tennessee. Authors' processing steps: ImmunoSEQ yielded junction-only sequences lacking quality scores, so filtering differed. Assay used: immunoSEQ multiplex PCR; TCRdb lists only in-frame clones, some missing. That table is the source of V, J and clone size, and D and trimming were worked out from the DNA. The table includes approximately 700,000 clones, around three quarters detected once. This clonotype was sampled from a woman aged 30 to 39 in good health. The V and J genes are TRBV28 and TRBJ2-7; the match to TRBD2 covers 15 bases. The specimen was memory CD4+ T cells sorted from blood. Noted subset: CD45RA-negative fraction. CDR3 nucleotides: TGTGCCAGCAGTCATAGAAACGGACTAGCGGGAGGGTTCGAGCAGTACTTC. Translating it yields CASSHRNGLAGGFEQYF.